The 22 T cell receptor beta chains below all came from one sample that was sequenced in a study of cytomegalovirus exposure and HLA in healthy donors. The PCR ran on 60 Vbeta and 13 Jbeta primers. TCRdb's table, derived via immunoSEQ multiplex PCR, lists solely in-frame clones and lacks some. The sample yields about 120,000 clones, under 85% seen once. Material for sequencing was PBMCs. The source is a man aged 35-49 years in good health and CMV-seropositive.

This chain uses TRBV11-2 with TRBJ1-6; D gene unclear. The V and J ends lost 5 bases and 9 bases respectively, with 14 bases between them. There are 14 residues in the CDR3. Per germline, CDR1 SGHAT and CDR2 FQNNGV. CDR3 sequence reads: CASSRSVVSSPLHF. CDR3 in DNA: TGTGCCAGCAGCCGGAGTGTAGTCAGTTCACCCCTCCACTTT.

The chain couples TRBV11-2 to TRBJ2-5; maybe TRBD2 (5 bases). The CDR3 is 15 residues long. V lost 0 bases, J lost 2 bases, and 10 bases lay in between. Germline values: CDR1 SGHAT, CDR2 FQNNGV. CDR3 in DNA: TGTGCCAGCAGCTTAGATGCGGGTTCTCAAGAGACCCAGTACTTC. Translating it yields CASSLDAGSQETQYF.

The chain has TRBV19 and TRBJ1-4; D is undetermined. Trimming took 5 bases from V and 8 from J, leaving 15 bases between them. The CDR3 is 14 residues long. Germline V gene lookup returns CDR1 LNHDA and CDR2 SQIVND (reference sequence). The CDR3 bases are TGTGCCAGTAGTGCGGGCCCCGAGCTGGAAAAACTGTTTTTT. Protein product: CASSAGPELEKLFF. The full variable domain, in which reference TRBV19 and TRBJ1-4 provide the parts outside the CDR3, is DGGITQSPKYLFRKEGQNVTLSCEQNLNHDAMYWYRQDPGQGLRLIYYSQIVNDFQKGDIAEGYSVSREKKESFPLTVTSAQKNPTAFYLCASSAGPELEKLFFGSGTQLSVL.

The chain carries TRBV5-1 and TRBJ1-2; D unclear. V was trimmed by 0 bases and J by 4 bases, leaving 10 bases between them. Per the germline V gene, CDR1 is SGHRS and CDR2 is YFSETQ. CDR3 length equals 14 residues. CDR3 residues: CASSLGSEIYGYTF. The CDR3 DNA is TGCGCCAGCAGCTTGGGTTCTGAGATCTATGGCTACACCTTC.

This clone was seen a single time. The chain joins TRBV13 to TRBJ2-1; 10 bases agree with TRBD2. The CDR3 is 15 residues long. V shed 5 bases, J shed 4 bases, and the junction held 5 bases outside the gene matches. Per germline, CDR1 PRHDT and CDR2 FYEKMQ (reference sequence). CDR3 sequence: CASSLYSGGYNEQFF. The CDR3 coding sequence is TGTGCCAGCAGCCTCTATAGCGGGGGGTACAATGAGCAGTTCTTC.

The CDR3 protein is CASSPGTSGYNEQFF. CDR3 DNA: TGTGCCAGCAGTCCCGGGACTAGCGGGTACAATGAGCAGTTCTTC. The rearrangement joins TRBV7-9 to TRBJ2-1, with 12 bases matching TRBD2. Germline lookup yields CDR1 SEHNR and CDR2 FQNEAQ (reference sequence). The CDR3 runs to 15 residues. Unmatched junction bases numbered 4, after V lost 6 bases and J lost 4 bases.

This chain connects TRBV28 to TRBJ1-2, with no clear D. The CDR3 is 14 residues long. The V end was cut by 6 bases, the J end by 2 bases, with 13 bases between. Germline values: CDR1 MDHEN, CDR2 SYDVKM. The CDR3 reads CASRTIRENYGYTF. In DNA, the CDR3 is TGTGCCAGCAGGACGATCCGGGAAAACTATGGCTACACCTTC.

This clone has more than one count but fewer than ten. The CDR3 here is CASSYLGQGTEAFF. The CDR3 DNA follows: TGTGCCAGCAGCTACCTCGGACAGGGTACTGAAGCTTTCTTT. The V and J genes are TRBV7-2 and TRBJ1-1; 8 bases line up with TRBD1. After removal of 4 bases from V and 5 bases from J, the junction contained 6 bases not matched to a gene. This CDR3 region has 14 residues. Germline lookup yields CDR1 SGHTA and CDR2 FQGNSA.

The gene calls are TRBV28 and TRBJ2-7; D is possibly TRBD2 (7 bases). V lost 5 bases and J lost 10, with 21 bases in between. Germline V gives CDR1 MDHEN, CDR2 SYDVKM. The length of the CDR3 is 14 residues. The chain's CDR3 is CASSLPGGTPNQYF. The CDR3 bases are TGTGCCAGCAGTCTCCCCGGGGGGACACCCAATCAGTACTTC.

The chain employs TRBV7-6 and TRBJ2-3; weak D call: TRBD2 (7 bases). Trimming shortened V by 0 bases and J by 1 base, and 8 bases separated the two germline ends. This CDR3 has 15 residues. CDR1 is SGHVS, CDR2 FNYEAQ, per germline. The CDR3 reads CASSLAGGRTDTQYF. As DNA, the CDR3 is TGTGCCAGCAGCTTAGCCGGGGGGCGCACAGATACGCAGTATTTT.

This chain joins TRBV7-2 and TRBJ1-5; maybe TRBD1 (5 bases). The V gene's germline CDR1 is SGHTA and CDR2 FQGNSA. V gave up 1 base and J gave up 1 base, with 14 bases separating them. The CDR3 loop spans 17 amino acids. The CDR3 loop reads CASSLGRQGVSNQPQHF. The CDR3 bases are TGTGCCAGCAGCTTAGGACGGCAGGGTGTGAGCAATCAGCCCCAGCATTTT. The whole variable domain, remainder taken from reference TRBV7-2 and TRBJ1-5, is GAGVSQSPSNKVTEKGKDVELRCDPISGHTALYWYRQSLGQGLEFLIYFQGNSAPDKSGLPSDRFSAERTGGSVSTLTIQRTQQEDSAVYLCASSLGRQGVSNQPQHFGDGTRLSIL.

With regard to this clone: One end of the junction is discordant with germline, which a read error may explain. In DNA, the CDR3 is TGTGCTAGCAGCTTACAATCCGGGACACGGAACAATGAGCAGTTCTTC. Translation gives CASSLQSGTRNNEQFF. The gene calls are TRBV7-7 and TRBJ2-1; possibly TRBD1 for D (6 bases). The CDR3 covers 16 residues. CDR1 is SSHAT, CDR2 FNYEAQ, per germline (reference sequence). The full variable domain, completed using reference TRBV7-7 and TRBJ2-1, is GAGVSQSPRYKVTKRGQDVTLRCDPISSHATLYWYQQALGQGPEFLTYFNYEAQPDKSGLPSDRFSAERPEGSISTLTIQRTEQRDSAMYRCASSLQSGTRNNEQFFGPGTRLTVL.

This clone was seen just once. This sequence joins TRBV7-3 and TRBJ2-1, with 7 bases aligning to TRBD2. CDR1 is SGHTA and CDR2 is FQGTGA in the germline V gene. V lost 4 bases and J lost 0; bases outside the gene matches: 6. The CDR3 is made up of 16 amino acids. CDR3 protein: CASSSTSVSSYNEQFF. CDR3 DNA sequence: TGTGCCAGCAGCTCCACTAGCGTTAGCTCCTACAATGAGCAGTTCTTC.

This chain joins TRBV19 and TRBJ2-1, with TRBD2 identical over 9 bases. Losses at the gene ends were 1 base for V and 6 bases for J; bases not matched to a gene: 4. The CDR3 runs to 15 residues. Germline V gene data show CDR1 as LNHDA and CDR2 as SQIVND (reference sequence). CDR3 residues: CASSIVGGGANEQFF. The DNA of the CDR3 is TGTGCCAGTAGTATAGTGGGCGGGGGGGCCAATGAGCAGTTCTTC.

The rearrangement links TRBV18 to TRBJ2-3, with D uncertain. V was cut by 6 bases and J by 6 bases, with 13 bases left in between. CDR3 length: 13 residues. Germline values: CDR1 KGHSH, CDR2 LQKENI. The DNA of the CDR3 is TGTGCCAGCTCTGACTTTCCGCGGGATACGCAGTATTTT. It is translated as CASSDFPRDTQYF.

The rearrangement uses TRBV13 and TRBJ2-5; TRBD1 matches 12 bases. The germline V gene has CDR1 PRHDT and CDR2 FYEKMQ (reference sequence). This CDR3 spans 15 amino acids. Germline trimming cut 6 bases from V and 1 base from J; bases unmatched to any gene: 3. The CDR3 sequence is CASSGTGGSQETQYF. In DNA form, the CDR3 reads TGTGCCAGCAGTGGGACAGGGGGCTCCCAAGAGACCCAGTACTTC.

This clone has only a few counts. V is TRBV13 and J is TRBJ1-5; tentatively, D is TRBD1 (5 bases). Germline values: CDR1 PRHDT, CDR2 FYEKMQ (reference sequence). V was cut by 6 bases and J by 2 bases, with 14 bases left in between. The length of the CDR3 is 15 residues. CDR3 sequence: CASSVAGEGNQPQHF. The CDR3 nucleotides are TGTGCCAGCAGTGTAGCGGGGGAGGGCAATCAGCCCCAGCATTTT.

The J gene is TRBJ2-3, the V gene TRBV4-3; D ambiguous. The CDR3 spans 15 residues. Trimming removed 0 bases at V and 2 bases at J, with 9 bases between. CDR1 is LGHNA and CDR2 is YSLEER in the germline V gene. Here the CDR3 reads CASSQEVHNTDTQYF. DNA of the CDR3: TGCGCCAGCAGCCAAGAAGTACACAACACAGATACGCAGTATTTT.

The chain combines TRBV19 with TRBJ1-2; D gene unclear. Germline V gene sequence: CDR1 LNHDA, CDR2 SQIVND (reference sequence). This CDR3 has 14 residues. V was trimmed by 0 bases and J by 5 bases, leaving 10 bases between them. In DNA, the CDR3 is TGTGCCAGTAGTATAGAAGGTGACTATTATGGCTACACCTTC. Its protein is CASSIEGDYYGYTF.

The V gene is TRBV13, the J gene TRBJ2-3; TRBD2 aligns across 12 bases. The junction had 6 bases not matched to a gene; V was cut back by 3 bases and J by 2 bases. The CDR3 has 17 amino acids. Germline assignment: CDR1 PRHDT and CDR2 FYEKMQ (reference sequence). The CDR3 nucleotides are TGTGCCAGCAGCTTGGTCGGACTAGCGGGGCCCACAGATACGCAGTATTTT. The encoded protein is CASSLVGLAGPTDTQYF.

This clone was seen a handful of times. The gene calls are TRBV5-1 and TRBJ2-2, with D perhaps matching TRBD2 (7 bases). The V end was cut by 1 base, the J end by 0 bases, with 10 bases between. Germline assignment: CDR1 SGHRS and CDR2 YFSETQ. The CDR3 is 16 amino acids. CDR3 loop: CASSLTGGSNTGELFF. In DNA form, the CDR3 reads TGCGCCAGCAGCTTGACGGGGGGCTCGAACACCGGGGAGCTGTTTTTT.

The chain carries TRBV10-3 and TRBJ1-6; maybe TRBD1 (6 bases). Germline V gene lookup returns CDR1 ENHRY and CDR2 SYGVKD. This CDR3 spans 12 amino acids. Between the trimmed V and J ends, which lost 6 bases and 12 bases, there was a span of 12 bases. The CDR3 nucleotides read TGTGCCATCAGCTACAGGGAGGGACCCCTCCACTTT. Translating gives CAISYREGPLHF.